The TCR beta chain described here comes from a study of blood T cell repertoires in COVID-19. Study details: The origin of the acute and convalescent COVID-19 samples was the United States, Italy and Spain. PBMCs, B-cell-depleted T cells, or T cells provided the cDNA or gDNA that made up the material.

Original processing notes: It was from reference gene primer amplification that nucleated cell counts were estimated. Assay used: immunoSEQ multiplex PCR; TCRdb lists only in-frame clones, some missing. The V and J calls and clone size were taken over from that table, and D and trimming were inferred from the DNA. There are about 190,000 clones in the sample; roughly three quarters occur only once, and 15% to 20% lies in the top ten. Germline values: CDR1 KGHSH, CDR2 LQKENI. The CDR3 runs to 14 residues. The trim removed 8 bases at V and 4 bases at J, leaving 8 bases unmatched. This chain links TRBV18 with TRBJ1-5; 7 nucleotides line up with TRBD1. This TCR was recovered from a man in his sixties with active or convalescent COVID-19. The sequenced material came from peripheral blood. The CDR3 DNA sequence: TGTGCCAGCGCCCTTGACAGGGTGAATCAGCCCCAGCATTTT. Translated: CASALDRVNQPQHF.